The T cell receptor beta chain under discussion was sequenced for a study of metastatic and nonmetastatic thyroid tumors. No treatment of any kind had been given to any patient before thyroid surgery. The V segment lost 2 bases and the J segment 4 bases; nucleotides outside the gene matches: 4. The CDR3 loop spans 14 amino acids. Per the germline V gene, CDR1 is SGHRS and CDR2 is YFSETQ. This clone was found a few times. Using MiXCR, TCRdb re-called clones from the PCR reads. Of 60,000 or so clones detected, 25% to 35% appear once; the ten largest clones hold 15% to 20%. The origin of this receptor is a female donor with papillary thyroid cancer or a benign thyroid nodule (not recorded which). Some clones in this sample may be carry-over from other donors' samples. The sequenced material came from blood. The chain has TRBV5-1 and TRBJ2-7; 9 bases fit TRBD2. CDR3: CASSFAGGPYEQYF. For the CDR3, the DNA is TGCGCCAGCAGCTTTGCGGGAGGGCCGTACGAGCAGTACTTC. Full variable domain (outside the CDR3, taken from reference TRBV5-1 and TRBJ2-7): KAGVTQTPRYLIKTRGQQVTLSCSPISGHRSVSWYQQTPGQGLQFLFEYFSETQRNKGNFPGRFSGRQFSNSRSEMNVSTLELGDSALYLCASSFAGGPYEQYFGPGTRLTVT.